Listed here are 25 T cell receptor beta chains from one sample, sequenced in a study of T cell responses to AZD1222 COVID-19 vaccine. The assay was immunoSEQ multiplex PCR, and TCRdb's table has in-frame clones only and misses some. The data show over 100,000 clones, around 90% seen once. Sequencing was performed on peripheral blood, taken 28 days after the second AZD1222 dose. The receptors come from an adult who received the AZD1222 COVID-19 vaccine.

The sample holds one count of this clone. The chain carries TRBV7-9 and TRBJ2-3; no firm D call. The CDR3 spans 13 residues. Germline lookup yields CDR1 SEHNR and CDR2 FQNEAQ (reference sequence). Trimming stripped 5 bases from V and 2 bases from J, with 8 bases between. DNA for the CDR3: TGTGCCAGCAGCCCAACCACCACAGATACGCAGTATTTT. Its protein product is CASSPTTTDTQYF.

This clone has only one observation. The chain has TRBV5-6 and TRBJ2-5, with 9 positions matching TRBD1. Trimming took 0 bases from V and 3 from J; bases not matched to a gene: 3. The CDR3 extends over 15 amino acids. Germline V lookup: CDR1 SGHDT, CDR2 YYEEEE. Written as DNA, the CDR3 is TGTGCCAGCAGCTTGGCGCGGGACAGGGAAGAGACCCAGTACTTC. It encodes CASSLARDREETQYF.

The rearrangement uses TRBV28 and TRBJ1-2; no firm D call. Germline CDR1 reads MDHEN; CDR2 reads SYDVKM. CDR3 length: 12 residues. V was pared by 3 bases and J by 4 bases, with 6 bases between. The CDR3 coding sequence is TGTGCCAGCAGTTTTCGGGGCTATGGCTACACCTTC. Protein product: CASSFRGYGYTF.

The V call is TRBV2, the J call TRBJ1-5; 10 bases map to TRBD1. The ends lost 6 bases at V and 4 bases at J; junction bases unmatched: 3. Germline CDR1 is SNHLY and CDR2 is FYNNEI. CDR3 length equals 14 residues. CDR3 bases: TGTGCCAGCAGCGAGGACAGGGGGAATCAGCCCCAGCATTTT. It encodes CASSEDRGNQPQHF.

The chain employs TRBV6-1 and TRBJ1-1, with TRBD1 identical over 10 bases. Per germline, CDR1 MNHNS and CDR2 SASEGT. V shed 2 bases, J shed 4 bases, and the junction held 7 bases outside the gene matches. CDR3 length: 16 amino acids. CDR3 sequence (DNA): TGTGCCAGCAGTGAAACGACAGGGGGCATGGGCACTGAAGCTTTCTTT. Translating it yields CASSETTGGMGTEAFF.

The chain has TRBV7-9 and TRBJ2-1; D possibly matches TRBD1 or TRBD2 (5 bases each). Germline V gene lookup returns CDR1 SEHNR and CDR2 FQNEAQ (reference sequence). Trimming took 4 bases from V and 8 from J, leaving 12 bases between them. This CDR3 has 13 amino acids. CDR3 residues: CASSWGPVHEQFF. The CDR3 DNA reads TGTGCCAGCAGCTGGGGACCAGTCCATGAGCAGTTCTTC.

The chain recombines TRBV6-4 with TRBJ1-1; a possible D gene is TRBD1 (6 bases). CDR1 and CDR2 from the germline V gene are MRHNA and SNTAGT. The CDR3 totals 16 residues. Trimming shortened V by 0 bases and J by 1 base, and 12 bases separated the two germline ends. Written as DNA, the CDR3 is TGTGCCAGCAGTGACTCGAAAGGGGGAGGGAACACTGAAGCTTTCTTT. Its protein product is CASSDSKGGGNTEAFF.

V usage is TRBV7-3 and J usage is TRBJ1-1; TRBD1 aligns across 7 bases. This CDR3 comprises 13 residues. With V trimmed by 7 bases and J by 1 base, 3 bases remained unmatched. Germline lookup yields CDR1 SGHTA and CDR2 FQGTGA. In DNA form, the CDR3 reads TGTGCCAGCAAACAGGGGCGGAACACTGAAGCTTTCTTT. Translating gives CASKQGRNTEAFF.

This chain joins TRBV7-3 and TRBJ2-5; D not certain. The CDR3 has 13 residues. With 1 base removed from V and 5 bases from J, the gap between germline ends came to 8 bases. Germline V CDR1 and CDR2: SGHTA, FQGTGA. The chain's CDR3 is CASSLNPGETQYF. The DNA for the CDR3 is TGTGCCAGCAGCTTAAACCCTGGGGAGACCCAGTACTTC.

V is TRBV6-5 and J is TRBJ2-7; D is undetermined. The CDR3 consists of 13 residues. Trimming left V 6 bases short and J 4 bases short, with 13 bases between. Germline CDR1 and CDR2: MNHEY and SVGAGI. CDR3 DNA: TGTGCCAGCAGGCAACTTACCGGATACGAGCAGTACTTC. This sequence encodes CASRQLTGYEQYF.

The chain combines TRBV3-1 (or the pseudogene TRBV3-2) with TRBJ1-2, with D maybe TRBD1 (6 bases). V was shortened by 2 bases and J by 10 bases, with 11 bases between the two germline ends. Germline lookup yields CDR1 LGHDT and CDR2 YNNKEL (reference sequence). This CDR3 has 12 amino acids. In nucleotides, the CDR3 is TGTGCCAGCAGCCAATCGGGGGGCCTCTACACCTTC. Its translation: CASSQSGGLYTF.

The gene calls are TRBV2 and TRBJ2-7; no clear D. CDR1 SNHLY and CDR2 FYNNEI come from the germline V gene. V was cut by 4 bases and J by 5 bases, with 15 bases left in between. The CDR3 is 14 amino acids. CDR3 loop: CASSVEEGLNEQYF. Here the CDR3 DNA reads TGTGCCAGCAGTGTCGAGGAAGGGTTGAACGAGCAGTACTTC.

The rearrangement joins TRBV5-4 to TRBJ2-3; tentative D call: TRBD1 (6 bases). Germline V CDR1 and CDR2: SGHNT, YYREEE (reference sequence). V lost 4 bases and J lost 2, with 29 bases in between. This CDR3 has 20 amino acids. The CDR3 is CASSRPPPGERFTHTDTQYF. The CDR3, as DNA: TGTGCCAGCAGCCGACCTCCTCCAGGGGAGAGGTTCACACACACAGATACGCAGTATTTT.

CDR3 bases: TGTGCCATCAGTCCCAGGGGTAGAGGCACTGAAGCTTTCTTT. As protein: CAISPRGRGTEAFF. This chain links TRBV10-3 with TRBJ1-1, with D maybe TRBD1 (6 bases). The V and J ends lost 5 bases and 4 bases respectively, with 14 bases between them. Germline V gives CDR1 ENHRY, CDR2 SYGVKD. The CDR3 is made up of 14 amino acids.

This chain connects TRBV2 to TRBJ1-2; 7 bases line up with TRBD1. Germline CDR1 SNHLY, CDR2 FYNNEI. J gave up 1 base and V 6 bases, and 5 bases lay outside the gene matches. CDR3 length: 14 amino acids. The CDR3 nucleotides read TGTGCCAGCAGGGGGACAGACCTTAACTATGGCTACACCTTC. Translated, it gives CASRGTDLNYGYTF. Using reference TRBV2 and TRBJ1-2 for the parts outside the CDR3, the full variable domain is EPEVTQTPSHQVTQMGQEVILRCVPISNHLYFYWYRQILGQKVEFLVSFYNNEISEKSEIFDDQFSVERPDGSNFTLKIRSTKLEDSAMYFCASRGTDLNYGYTFGSGTRLTVV.

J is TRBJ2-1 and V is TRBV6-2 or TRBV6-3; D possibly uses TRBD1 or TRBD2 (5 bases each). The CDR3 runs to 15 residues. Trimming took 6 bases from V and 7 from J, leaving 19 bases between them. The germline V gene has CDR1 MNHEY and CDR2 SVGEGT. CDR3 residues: CASSRDHPLWNEQFF. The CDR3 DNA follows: TGTGCCAGCAGCCGGGACCATCCTCTTTGGAATGAGCAGTTCTTC.

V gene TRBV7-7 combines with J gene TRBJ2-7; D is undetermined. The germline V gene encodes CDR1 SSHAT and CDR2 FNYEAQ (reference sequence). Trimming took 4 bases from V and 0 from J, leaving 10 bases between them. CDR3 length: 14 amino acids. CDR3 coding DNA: TGTGCCAGCAGCTCCGGACCCAGCTCCTACGAGCAGTACTTC. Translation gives CASSSGPSSYEQYF. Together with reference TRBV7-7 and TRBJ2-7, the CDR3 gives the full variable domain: GAGVSQSPRYKVTKRGQDVTLRCDPISSHATLYWYQQALGQGPEFLTYFNYEAQPDKSGLPSDRFSAERPEGSISTLTIQRTEQRDSAMYRCASSSGPSSYEQYFGPGTRLTVT.

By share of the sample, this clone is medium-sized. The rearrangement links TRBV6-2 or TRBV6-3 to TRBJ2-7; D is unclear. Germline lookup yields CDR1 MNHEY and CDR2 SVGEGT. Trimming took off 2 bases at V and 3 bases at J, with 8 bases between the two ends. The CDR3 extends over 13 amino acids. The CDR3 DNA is TGTGCCAGCAGTTACAGCGAATTCTACGAGCAGTACTTC. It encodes CASSYSEFYEQYF.

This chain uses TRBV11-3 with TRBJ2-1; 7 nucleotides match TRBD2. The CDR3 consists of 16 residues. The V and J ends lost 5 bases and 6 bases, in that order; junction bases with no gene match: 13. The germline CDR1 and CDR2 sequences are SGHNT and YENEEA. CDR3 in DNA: TGTGCCAGCAGCCCACGTGGGGGGGAGAACGTCAATGAGCAGTTCTTC. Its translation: CASSPRGGENVNEQFF.

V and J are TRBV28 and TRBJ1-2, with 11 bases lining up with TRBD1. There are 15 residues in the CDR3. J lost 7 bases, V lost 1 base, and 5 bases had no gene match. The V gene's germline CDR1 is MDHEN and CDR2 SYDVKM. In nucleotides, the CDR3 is TGTGCCAGCAGTTTATTGGGACAGGGGGTTCGTGGCTACACCTTC. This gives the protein CASSLLGQGVRGYTF.

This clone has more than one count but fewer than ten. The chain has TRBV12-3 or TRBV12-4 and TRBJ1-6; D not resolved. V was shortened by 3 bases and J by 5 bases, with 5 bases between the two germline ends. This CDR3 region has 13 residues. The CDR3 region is CASSLTNNSPLHF. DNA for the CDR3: TGTGCCAGCAGTTTGACTAATAATTCACCCCTCCACTTT.

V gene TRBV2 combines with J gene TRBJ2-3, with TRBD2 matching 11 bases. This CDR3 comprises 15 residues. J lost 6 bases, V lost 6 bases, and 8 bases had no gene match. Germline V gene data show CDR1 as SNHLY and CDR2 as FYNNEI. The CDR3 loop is CASSERGLAADTQYF. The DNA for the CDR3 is TGTGCCAGCAGCGAAAGGGGACTAGCGGCCGATACGCAGTATTTT.

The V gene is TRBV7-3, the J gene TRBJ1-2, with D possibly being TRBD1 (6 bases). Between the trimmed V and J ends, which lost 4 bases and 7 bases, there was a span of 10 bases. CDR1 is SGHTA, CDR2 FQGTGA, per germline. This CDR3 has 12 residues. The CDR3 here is CASSSTGPGYTF. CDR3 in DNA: TGTGCCAGCAGCTCGACAGGCCCTGGCTACACCTTC. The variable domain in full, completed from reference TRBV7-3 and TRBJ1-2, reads GAGVSQTPSNKVTEKGKYVELRCDPISGHTALYWYRQSLGQGPEFLIYFQGTGAADDSGLPNDRFFAVRPEGSVSTLKIQRTERGDSAVYLCASSSTGPGYTFGSGTRLTVV.

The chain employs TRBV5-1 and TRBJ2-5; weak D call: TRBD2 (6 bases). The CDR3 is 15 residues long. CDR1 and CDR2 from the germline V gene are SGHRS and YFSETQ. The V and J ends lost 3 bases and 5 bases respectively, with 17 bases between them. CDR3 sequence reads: CASSWGASGRETQYF. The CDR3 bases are TGCGCCAGCAGCTGGGGTGCCTCGGGGAGGGAGACCCAGTACTTC.

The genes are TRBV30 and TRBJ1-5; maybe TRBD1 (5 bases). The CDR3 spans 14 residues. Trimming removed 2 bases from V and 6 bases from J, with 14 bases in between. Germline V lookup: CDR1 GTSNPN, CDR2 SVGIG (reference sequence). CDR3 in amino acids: CAWSYAGFGQPQHF. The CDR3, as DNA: TGTGCCTGGAGTTATGCAGGGTTCGGTCAGCCCCAGCATTTT.